These 2 T cell receptor beta chains were sequenced from one sample in a study of T-cell reconstitution after alpha-beta-depleted transplantation in children. Unique molecular identifiers featured in how the TCRbeta library was prepared. MiXCR was run by TCRdb on the PCR reads, yielding one entry per CDR3 protein. The data hold roughly 48,000 distinct CDR3 sequences, with less than 6% observed a single time. This sample comprised PBMCs, mostly from graft donor cells, obtained 60 days after TCRalphabeta/CD19-depleted stem cell transplant. The receptors stem from a female patient between 2 and 15 years old who had a stem cell transplant for aplastic anemia, so the T cells may come from the graft donor.

The chain is built from TRBV7-9 and TRBJ2-3; 10 positions match TRBD2. CDR1 is SEHNR and CDR2 is FQNEAQ in the germline V gene (reference sequence). The CDR3 has 15 residues. The J segment lost 3 bases and the V segment lost 5 bases, leaving 5 bases of the junction unmatched. CDR3 in DNA: TGTGCCAGCAGCCACAGCGGGGGGGCGACAGATACGCAGTATTTT. Protein: CASSHSGGATDTQYF. Full variable domain (rest looked up from reference TRBV7-9 and TRBJ2-3): DTGVSQNPRHKITKRGQNVTFRCDPISEHNRLYWYRQTLGQGPEFLTYFQNEAQLEKSRLLSDRFSAERPKGSFSTLEIQRTEQGDSAMYLCASSHSGGATDTQYFGPGTRLTVL.

This chain links TRBV7-3 with TRBJ2-5; 15 bases fit TRBD2. V was clipped by 5 bases and J by 1 base; unmatched bases: 2. This CDR3 has 16 residues. From germline, CDR1 is SGHTA and CDR2 FQGTGA. In DNA form, the CDR3 reads TGTGCCAGCAGCCCGGGACTAGCGGGAGGCCAAGAGACCCAGTACTTC. It yields the protein CASSPGLAGGQETQYF.